The T cell receptor beta chain under discussion was sequenced for a study of beta chain features in type 1 diabetes. Study details: Healthy donors resembled patients in age, gender and cell yields. The study's findings and limits: Individuals with type 1 diabetes displayed fewer insertions and more deletions at VDJ junctions.

The sequenced template was cDNA made from the entire isolated RNA. The repertoire was sequenced with immunoSEQ multiplex PCR; TCRdb's copy has only in-frame clones and lacks some. The table includes some 200,000 clones, approximately 10% detected once. As concerns this clone: Its antigen is unknown.

Donors contributed one heparinised blood draw apiece, averaging about 100 mL. Sorting based on CD45RO/CCR7/CD25/CD127/CD95/CD27 separated CD4+ naive, central memory, regulatory and stem cell-like memory cells. The sequencing sample was made of central memory CD4+ T cells from blood. This clonotype was sampled from a man aged 18 to 30 in good health.

The CDR3 coding sequence is TGTGCCAGCAGCTTGGGGCGGGAGCTTTACTACAATGAGCAGTTCTTC. It is translated as CASSLGRELYYNEQFF. The chain recombines TRBV5-6 with TRBJ2-1; 7 bases align to TRBD2. With V trimmed by 0 bases and J by 3 bases, 6 bases remained unmatched. The CDR3 length is 16 residues. Per the germline V gene, CDR1 is SGHDT and CDR2 is YYEEEE.